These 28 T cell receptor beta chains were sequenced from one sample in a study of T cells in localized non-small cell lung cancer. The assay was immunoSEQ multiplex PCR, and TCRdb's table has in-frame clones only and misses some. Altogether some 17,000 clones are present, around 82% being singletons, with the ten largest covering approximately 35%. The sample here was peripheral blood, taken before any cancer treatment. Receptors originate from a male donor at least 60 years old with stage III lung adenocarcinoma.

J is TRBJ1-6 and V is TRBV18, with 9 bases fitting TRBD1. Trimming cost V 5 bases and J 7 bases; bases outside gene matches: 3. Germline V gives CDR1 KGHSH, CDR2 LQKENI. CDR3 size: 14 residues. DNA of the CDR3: TGTGCCAGCTCAACGACAGGGGGGAATTCACCCCTCCACTTT. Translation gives CASSTTGGNSPLHF.

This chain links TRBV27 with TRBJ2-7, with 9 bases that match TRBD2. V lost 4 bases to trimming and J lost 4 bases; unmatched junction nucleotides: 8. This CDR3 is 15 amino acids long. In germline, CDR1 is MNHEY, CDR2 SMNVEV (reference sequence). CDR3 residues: CASSSLAGWAYEQYF. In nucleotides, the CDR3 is TGTGCCAGCAGTTCGCTAGCGGGGTGGGCGTACGAGCAGTACTTC.

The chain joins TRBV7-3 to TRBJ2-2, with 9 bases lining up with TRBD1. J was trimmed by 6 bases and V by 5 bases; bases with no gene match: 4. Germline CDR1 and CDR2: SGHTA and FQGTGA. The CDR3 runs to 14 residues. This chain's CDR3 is CASSPQGAAGELFF. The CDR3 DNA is TGTGCCAGCAGCCCACAGGGGGCGGCCGGGGAGCTGTTTTTT.

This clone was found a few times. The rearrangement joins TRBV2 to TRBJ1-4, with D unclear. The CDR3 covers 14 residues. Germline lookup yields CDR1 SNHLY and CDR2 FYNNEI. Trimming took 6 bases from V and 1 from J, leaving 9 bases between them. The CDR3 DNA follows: TGTGCCAGCAGGTCTTGGGGAACTAATGAAAAACTGTTTTTT. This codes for CASRSWGTNEKLFF.

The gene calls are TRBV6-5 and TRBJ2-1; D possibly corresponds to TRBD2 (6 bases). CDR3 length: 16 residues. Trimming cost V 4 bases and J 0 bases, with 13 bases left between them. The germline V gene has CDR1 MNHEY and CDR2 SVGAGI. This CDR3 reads CASSSSGPSSYNEQFF. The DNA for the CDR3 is TGTGCCAGCAGTTCCAGCGGGCCAAGCTCCTACAATGAGCAGTTCTTC.

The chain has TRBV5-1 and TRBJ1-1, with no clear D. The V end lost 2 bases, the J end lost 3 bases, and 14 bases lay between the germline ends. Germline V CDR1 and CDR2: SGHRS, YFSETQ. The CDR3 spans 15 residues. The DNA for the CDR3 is TGCGCCAGCAGCTTACGGGGATTCGTGGACACTGAAGCTTTCTTT. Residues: CASSLRGFVDTEAFF.

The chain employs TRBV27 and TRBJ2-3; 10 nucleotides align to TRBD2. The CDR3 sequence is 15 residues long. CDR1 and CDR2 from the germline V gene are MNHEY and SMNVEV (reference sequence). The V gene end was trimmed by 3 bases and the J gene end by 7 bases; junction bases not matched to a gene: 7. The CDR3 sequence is CASSFSASGGNTQYF. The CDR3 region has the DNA TGTGCCAGCAGTTTTTCGGCTAGCGGGGGTAATACGCAGTATTTT.

CDR3 sequence reads: CASRASGGGNTGELFF. The CDR3, as DNA: TGTGCCTCAAGGGCCAGCGGGGGAGGAAACACCGGGGAGCTGTTTTTT. The chain joins TRBV10-3 to TRBJ2-2, with 8 bases lining up with TRBD2. The V gene end was trimmed by 11 bases and the J gene end by 2 bases; junction bases not matched to a gene: 13. Germline V gene sequence: CDR1 ENHRY, CDR2 SYGVKD. The CDR3 sequence is 16 residues long.

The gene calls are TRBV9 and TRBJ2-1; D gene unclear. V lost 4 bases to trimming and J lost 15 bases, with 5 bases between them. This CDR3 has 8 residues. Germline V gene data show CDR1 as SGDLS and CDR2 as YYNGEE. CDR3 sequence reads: CASSPGFF. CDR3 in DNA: TGTGCCAGCAGCCCAGGGTTCTTC.

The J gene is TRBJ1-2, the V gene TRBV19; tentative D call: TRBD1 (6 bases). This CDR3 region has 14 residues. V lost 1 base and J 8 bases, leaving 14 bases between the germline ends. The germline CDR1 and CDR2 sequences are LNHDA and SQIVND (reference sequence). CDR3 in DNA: TGTGCCAGTAGTATAGGGCAGGGGATGGCCGGCTACACCTTC. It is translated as CASSIGQGMAGYTF.

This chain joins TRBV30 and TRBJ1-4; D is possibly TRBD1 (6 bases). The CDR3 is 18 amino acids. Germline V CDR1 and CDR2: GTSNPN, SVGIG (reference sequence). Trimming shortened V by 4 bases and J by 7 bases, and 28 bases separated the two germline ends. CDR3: CAWNRLSPNRVRVEKLFF. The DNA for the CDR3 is TGTGCCTGGAACAGACTTAGCCCAAACAGGGTCAGGGTTGAAAAACTGTTTTTT.

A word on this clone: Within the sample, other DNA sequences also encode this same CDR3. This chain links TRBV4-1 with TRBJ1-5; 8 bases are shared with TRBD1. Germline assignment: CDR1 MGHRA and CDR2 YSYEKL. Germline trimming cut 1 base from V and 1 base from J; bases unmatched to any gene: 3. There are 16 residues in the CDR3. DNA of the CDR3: TGCGCCAGCAGCCAAGCGGACAGGGTGAGCAATCAGCCCCAGCATTTT. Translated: CASSQADRVSNQPQHF.

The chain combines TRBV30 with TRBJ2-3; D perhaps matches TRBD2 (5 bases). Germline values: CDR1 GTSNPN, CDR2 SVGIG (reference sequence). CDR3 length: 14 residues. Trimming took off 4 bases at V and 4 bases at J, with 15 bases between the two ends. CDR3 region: CAWTRGNSADTQYF. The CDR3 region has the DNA TGTGCCTGGACCCGGGGTAATTCGGCAGATACGCAGTATTTT.

In DNA, the CDR3 is TGTGCCAGCAGTTACTCGAGACAGGCGGAAGAGACCCAGTACTTC. Protein product: CASSYSRQAEETQYF. This sequence joins TRBV6-5 and TRBJ2-5, with D possibly being TRBD1 (6 bases). This CDR3 is built from 15 residues. CDR1 and CDR2 from the germline V gene are MNHEY and SVGAGI. V was pared by 0 bases and J by 3 bases, with 11 bases between.

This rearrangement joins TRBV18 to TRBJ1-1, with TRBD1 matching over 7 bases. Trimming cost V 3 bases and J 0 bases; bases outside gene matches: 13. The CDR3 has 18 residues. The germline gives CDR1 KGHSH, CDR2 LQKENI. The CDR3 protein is CASSPPHNFDRVNTEAFF. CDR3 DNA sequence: TGTGCCAGCTCACCCCCCCACAACTTCGACAGGGTGAACACTGAAGCTTTCTTT.

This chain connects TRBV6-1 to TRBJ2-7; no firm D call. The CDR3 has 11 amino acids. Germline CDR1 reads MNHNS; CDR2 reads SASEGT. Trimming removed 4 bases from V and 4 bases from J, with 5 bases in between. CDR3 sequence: CASSALYEQYF. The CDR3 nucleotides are TGTGCCAGCAGTGCCCTTTACGAGCAGTACTTC.

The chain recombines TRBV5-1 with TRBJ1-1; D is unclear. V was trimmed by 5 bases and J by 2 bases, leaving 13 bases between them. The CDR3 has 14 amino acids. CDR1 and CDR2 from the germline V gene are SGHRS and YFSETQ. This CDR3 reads CASSIVGANTEAFF. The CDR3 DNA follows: TGCGCCAGCAGTATCGTGGGAGCTAACACTGAAGCTTTCTTT.

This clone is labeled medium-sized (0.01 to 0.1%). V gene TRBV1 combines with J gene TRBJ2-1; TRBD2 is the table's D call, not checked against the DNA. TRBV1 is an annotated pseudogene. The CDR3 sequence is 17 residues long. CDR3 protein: CTSSQDSGTRKNNEQFF. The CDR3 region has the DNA TGCACCAGCAGCCAGGATTCCGGGACTAGAAAAAACAATGAGCAGTTCTTC.

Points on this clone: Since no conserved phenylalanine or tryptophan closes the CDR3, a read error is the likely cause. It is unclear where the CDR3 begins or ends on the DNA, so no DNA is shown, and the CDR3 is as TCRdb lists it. This CDR3 reads CTSSQSPAI. V usage is TRBV1 and J usage is TRBJ2-7. TRBV1 is designated a pseudogene. The CDR3 is made up of 9 amino acids, end residues included.

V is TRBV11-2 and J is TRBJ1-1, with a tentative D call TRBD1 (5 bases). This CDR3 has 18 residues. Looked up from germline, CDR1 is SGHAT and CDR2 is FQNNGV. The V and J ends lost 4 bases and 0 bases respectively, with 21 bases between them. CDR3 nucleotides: TGTGCCAGCAGCTACCTGTCATGGGACGGCCAGATGAACACTGAAGCTTTCTTT. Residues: CASSYLSWDGQMNTEAFF.

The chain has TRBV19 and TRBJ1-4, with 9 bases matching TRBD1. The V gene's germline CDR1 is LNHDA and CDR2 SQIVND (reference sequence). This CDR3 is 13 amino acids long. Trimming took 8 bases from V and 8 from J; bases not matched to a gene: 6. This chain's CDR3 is CASSRDREEKLFF. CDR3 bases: TGTGCCAGTTCGAGGGACAGGGAAGAAAAACTGTTTTTT.

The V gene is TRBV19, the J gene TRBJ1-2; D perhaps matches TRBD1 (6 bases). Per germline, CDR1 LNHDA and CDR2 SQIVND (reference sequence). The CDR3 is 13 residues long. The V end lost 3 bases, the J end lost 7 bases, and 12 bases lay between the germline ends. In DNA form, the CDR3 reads TGTGCCAGTAGTATGAGACAGGATCGTGGCTACACCTTC. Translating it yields CASSMRQDRGYTF.

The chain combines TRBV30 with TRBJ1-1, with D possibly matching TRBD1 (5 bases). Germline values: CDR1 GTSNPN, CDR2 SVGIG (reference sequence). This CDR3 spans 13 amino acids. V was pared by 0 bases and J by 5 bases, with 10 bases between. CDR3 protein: CAWSVNRLTEAFF. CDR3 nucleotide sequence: TGTGCCTGGAGTGTAAACAGGCTGACTGAAGCTTTCTTT.

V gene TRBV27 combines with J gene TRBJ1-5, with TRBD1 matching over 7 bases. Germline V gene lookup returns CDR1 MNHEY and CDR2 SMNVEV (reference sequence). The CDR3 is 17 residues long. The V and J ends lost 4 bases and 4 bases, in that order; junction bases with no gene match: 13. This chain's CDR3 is CASSSSPAAGGNQPQHF. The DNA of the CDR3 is TGTGCCAGCAGTTCCTCTCCTGCGGCAGGGGGAAATCAGCCCCAGCATTTT.

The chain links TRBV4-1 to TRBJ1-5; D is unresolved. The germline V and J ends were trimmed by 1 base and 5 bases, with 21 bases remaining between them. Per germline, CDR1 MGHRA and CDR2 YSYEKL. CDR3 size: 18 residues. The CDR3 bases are TGCGCCAGCAGCCAAGCTTCGACGCACGCTCGCCTGGATCAGCCCCAGCATTTT. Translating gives CASSQASTHARLDQPQHF.

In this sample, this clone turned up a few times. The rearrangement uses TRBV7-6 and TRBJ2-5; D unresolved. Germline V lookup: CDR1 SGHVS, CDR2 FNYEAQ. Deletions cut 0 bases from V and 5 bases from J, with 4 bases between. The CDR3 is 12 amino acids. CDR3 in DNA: TGTGCCAGCAGCTTAGCGGAGGAGACCCAGTACTTC. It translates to CASSLAEETQYF. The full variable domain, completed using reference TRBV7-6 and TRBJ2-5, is GAGVSQSPRYKVTKRGQDVALRCDPISGHVSLYWYRQALGQGPEFLTYFNYEAQQDKSGLPNDRFSAERPEGSISTLTIQRTEQRDSAMYRCASSLAEETQYFGPGTRLLVL.

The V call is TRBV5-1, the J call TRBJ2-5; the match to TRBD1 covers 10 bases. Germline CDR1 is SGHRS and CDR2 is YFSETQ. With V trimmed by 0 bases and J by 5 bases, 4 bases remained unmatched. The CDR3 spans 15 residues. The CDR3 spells CASSLGQGAHETQYF. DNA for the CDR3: TGCGCCAGCAGCTTGGGACAGGGGGCTCACGAGACCCAGTACTTC.

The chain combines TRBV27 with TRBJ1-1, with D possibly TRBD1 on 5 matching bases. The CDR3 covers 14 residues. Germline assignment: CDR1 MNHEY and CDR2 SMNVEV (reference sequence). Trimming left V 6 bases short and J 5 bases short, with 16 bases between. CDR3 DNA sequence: TGTGCCAGCAGACCAAACGCAGGGATAACTGAAGCTTTCTTT. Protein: CASRPNAGITEAFF.